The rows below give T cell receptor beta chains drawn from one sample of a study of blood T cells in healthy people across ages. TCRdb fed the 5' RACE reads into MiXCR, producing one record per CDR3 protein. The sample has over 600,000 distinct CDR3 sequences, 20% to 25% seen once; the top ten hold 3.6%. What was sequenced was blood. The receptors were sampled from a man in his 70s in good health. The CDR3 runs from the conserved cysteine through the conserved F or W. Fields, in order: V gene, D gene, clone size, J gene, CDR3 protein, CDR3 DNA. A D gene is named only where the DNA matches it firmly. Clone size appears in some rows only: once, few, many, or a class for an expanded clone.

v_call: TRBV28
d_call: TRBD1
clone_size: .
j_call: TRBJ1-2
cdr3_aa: CASCGTGRAYGYTF
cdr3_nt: TGTGCCAGCTGTGGGACAGGGAGGGCCTATGGCTACACCTTC

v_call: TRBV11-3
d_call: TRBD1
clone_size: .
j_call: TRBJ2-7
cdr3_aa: CASSQGQGRAYF
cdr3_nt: TGTGCCAGCAGCCAAGGACAGGGCCGGGCGTACTTC

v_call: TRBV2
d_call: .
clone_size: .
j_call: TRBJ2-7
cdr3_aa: CASILSQWTYEQYF
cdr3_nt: TGTGCCAGCATTCTCTCTCAATGGACCTACGAGCAGTACTTC

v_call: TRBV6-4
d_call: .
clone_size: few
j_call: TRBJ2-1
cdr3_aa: CASSDSLGDSRYPYNEQFF
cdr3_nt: TGTGCCAGCAGTGACTCGTTGGGGGATTCACGCTACCCCTACAATGAGCAGTTCTTC

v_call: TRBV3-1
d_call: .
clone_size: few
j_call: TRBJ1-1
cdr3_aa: CASSQDLGWGTEAFF
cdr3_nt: TGTGCCAGCAGCCAAGATCTAGGTTGGGGAACTGAAGCTTTCTTT

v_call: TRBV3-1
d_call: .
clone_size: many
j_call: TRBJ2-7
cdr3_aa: CASSQDVVPSYEQYF
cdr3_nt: TGTGCCAGCAGCCAAGACGTGGTCCCCTCCTACGAGCAGTACTTC

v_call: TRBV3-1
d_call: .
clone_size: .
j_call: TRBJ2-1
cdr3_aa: CASSLGVTYNEQFF
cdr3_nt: TGTGCCAGCAGCCTTGGCGTAACCTACAATGAGCAGTTCTTC

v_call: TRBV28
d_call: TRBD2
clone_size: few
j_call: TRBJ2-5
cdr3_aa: CASSFSRGLAEETQYF
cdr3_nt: TGTGCCAGCAGTTTCTCCCGTGGGCTAGCGGAAGAGACCCAGTACTTC

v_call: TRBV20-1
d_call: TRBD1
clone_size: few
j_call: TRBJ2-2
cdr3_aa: CSARPRDRGNTGELFF
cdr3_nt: TGCAGTGCTAGACCCCGGGACAGGGGGAACACCGGGGAGCTGTTTTTT

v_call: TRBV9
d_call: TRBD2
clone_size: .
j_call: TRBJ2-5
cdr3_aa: CASGPDGLVETQYF
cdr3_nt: TGTGCCAGCGGCCCGGATGGACTAGTAGAGACCCAGTACTTC

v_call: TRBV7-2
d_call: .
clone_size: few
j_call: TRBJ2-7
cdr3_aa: CASSLAGGMYEQYF
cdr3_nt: TGTGCCAGCAGCTTAGCGGGAGGAATGTACGAGCAGTACTTC

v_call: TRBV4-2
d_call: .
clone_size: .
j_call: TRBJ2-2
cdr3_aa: CASSQEGRGNTGELFF
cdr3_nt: TGTGCCAGCAGCCAGGAGGGCAGGGGCAACACCGGGGAGCTGTTTTTT

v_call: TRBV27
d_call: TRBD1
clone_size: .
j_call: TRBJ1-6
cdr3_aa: CASSFTGANSPLHF
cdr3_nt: TGTGCCAGCAGTTTTACAGGGGCAAACTCACCCCTCCACTTT

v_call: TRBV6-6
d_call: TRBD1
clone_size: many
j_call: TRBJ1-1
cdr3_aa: CASSITGTGVTEAFF
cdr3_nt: TGTGCCAGCAGTATAACCGGGACAGGGGTCACTGAAGCTTTCTTT

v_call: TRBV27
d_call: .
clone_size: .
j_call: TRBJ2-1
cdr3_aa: CASSYAFEQFF
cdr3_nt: TGTGCCAGCAGTTACGCTTTTGAGCAGTTCTTC

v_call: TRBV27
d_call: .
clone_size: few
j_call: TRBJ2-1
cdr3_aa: CASSLTRDGYNEQFF
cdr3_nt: TGTGCCAGCAGTTTAACGAGGGACGGTTACAATGAGCAGTTCTTC

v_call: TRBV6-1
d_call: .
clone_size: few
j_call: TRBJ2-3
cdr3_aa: CASSFQRNTDTQYF
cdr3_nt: TGTGCCAGCAGTTTCCAGCGAAACACAGATACGCAGTATTTT

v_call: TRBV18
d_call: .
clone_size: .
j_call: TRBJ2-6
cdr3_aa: CASSPLTGRSGANVLTF
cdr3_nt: TGTGCCAGCTCACCCCTAACAGGGAGAAGTGGGGCCAACGTCCTGACTTTC

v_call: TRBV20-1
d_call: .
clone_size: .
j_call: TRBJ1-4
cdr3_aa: CSAREVTQDEKLFF
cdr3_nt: TGCAGTGCTAGGGAGGTCACCCAGGATGAAAAACTGTTTTTT

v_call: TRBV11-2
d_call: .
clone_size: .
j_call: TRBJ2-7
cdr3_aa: CASSLDAENKPYEQYF
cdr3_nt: TGTGCCAGCAGCTTAGATGCGGAGAATAAACCCTACGAGCAGTACTTC

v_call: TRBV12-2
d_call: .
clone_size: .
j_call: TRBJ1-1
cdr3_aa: CASRLLTGTEAFF
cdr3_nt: TGTGCAAGTCGCTTACTGACAGGCACTGAAGCTTTCTTT

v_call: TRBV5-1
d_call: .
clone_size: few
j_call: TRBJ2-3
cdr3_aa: CASSLDNTASSPRGVTQYF
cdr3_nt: TGCGCCAGCAGCTTGGATAATACGGCTAGCTCCCCGCGAGGGGTTACGCAGTATTTT

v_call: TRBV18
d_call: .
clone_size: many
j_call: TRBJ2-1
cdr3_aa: CASSPPMREGYNEQFF
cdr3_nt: TGTGCCAGCTCACCACCGATGCGGGAAGGCTACAATGAGCAGTTCTTC

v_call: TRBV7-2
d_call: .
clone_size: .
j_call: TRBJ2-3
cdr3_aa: CASSANKDTQYF
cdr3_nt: TGTGCCAGCAGCGCAAATAAGGATACGCAGTATTTT

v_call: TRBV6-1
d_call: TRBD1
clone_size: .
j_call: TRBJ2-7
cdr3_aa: CASLETGGSYEQYF
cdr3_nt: TGTGCCAGCTTAGAGACAGGGGGCTCCTACGAGCAGTACTTC

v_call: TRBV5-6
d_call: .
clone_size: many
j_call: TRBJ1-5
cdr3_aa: CASSLSGAVFNQPQHF
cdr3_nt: TGTGCCAGCAGCTTGTCAGGAGCGGTGTTTAATCAGCCCCAGCATTTT

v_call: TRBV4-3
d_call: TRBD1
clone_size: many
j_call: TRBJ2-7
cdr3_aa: CASSQDLQGAEEQYF
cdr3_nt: TGCGCCAGCAGCCAAGATTTGCAGGGGGCTGAAGAGCAGTACTTC

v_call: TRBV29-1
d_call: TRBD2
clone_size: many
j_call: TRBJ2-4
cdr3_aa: CSVEVGVSGAVAKNIQYF
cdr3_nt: TGCAGCGTTGAAGTGGGAGTTAGCGGGGCAGTAGCCAAAAACATTCAGTACTTC

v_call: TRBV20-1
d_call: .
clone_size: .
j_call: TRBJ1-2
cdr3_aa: CSARAQGKGYGYTF
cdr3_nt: TGCAGTGCTAGAGCTCAAGGGAAGGGCTATGGCTACACCTTC

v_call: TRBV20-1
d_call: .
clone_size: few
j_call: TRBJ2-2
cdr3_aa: CSARDFGDTGELFF
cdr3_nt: TGCAGTGCTAGAGATTTCGGGGACACCGGGGAGCTGTTTTTT

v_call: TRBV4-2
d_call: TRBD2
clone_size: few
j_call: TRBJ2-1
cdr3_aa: CASSQGGLAEKQFF
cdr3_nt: TGTGCCAGCAGCCAAGGGGGTCTAGCGGAGAAGCAGTTCTTC

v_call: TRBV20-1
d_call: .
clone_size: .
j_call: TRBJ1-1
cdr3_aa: CSASLGPGEAFF
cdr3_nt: TGCAGTGCTAGCTTGGGTCCGGGTGAAGCTTTCTTT

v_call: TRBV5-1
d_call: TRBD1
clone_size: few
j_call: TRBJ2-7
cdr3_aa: CASSTGQGGSYEQYF
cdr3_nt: TGCGCCAGCAGCACGGGACAGGGGGGCTCCTACGAGCAGTACTTC

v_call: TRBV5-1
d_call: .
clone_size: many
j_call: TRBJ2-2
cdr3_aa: CASSLRPATNTGELFF
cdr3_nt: TGCGCCAGCAGCTTGCGACCAGCTACTAACACCGGGGAGCTGTTTTTT

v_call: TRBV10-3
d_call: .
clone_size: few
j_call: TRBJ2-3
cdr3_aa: CAISREAGSTDTQYF
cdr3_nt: TGTGCCATCAGCCGTGAAGCGGGTAGCACAGATACGCAGTATTTT

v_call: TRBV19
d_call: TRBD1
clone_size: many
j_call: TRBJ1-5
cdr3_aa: CASSTRGAGGGQPQHF
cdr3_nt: TGTGCCAGTAGTACCCGTGGGGCAGGGGGCGGTCAGCCCCAGCATTTT

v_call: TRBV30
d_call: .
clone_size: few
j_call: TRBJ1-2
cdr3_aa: CAWSTGPTYGYTF
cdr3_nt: TGTGCCTGGAGTACGGGACCGACTTATGGCTACACCTTC

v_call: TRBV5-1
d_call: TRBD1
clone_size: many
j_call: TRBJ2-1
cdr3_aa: CASSLSLTGGNNEQFF
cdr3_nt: TGCGCCAGCAGCTTGTCATTGACAGGGGGAAACAATGAGCAGTTCTTC

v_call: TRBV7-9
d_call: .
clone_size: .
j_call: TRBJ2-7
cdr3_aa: CAGVRGISPYEQYF
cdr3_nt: TGTGCCGGTGTTAGGGGGATTTCTCCCTACGAGCAGTACTTC

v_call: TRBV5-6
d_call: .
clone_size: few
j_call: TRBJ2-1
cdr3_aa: CASSFSRQQFF
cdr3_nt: TGTGCCAGCAGCTTTTCCCGTCAGCAGTTCTTC

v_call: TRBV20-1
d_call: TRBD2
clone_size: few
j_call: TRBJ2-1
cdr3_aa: CSVRVRLAGSYNEQFF
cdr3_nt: TGCAGTGTTAGAGTTCGGCTAGCGGGGTCCTACAATGAGCAGTTCTTC

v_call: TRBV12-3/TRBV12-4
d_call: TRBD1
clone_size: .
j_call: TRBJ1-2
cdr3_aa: CASKGTGNGYTF
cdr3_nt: TGTGCCAGCAAAGGGACAGGGAACGGCTACACCTTC

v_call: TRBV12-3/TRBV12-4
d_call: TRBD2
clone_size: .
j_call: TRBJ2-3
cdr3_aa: CASSGLAGRDTQYF
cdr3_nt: TGTGCCAGCAGTGGACTAGCGGGGAGAGATACGCAGTATTTT

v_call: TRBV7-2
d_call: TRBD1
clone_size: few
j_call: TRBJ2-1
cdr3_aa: CASRATGTVPYNEQFF
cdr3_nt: TGTGCCAGCAGGGCCACCGGGACAGTACCGTACAATGAGCAGTTCTTC

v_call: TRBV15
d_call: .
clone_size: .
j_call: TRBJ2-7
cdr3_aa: CATSRDLNPYYEQYF
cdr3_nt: TGTGCCACCAGCAGAGATCTCAATCCCTACTACGAGCAGTACTTC